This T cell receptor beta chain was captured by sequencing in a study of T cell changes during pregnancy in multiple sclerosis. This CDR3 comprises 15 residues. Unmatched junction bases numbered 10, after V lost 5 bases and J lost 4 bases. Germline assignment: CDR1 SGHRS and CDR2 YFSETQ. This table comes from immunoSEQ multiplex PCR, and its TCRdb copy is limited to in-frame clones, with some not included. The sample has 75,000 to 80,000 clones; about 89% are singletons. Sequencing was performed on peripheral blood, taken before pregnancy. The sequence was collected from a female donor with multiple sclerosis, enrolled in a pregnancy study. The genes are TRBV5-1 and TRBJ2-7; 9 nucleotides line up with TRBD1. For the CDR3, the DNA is TGCGCCAGCAGTGATGGTGGACAGGGGTTATACGAGCAGTACTTC. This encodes CASSDGGQGLYEQYF.